This T cell receptor (beta chain) is from a study of post-analysis software for immune sequencing data. This clonotype was seen a handful of times. Its target is unknown. The library was made from cDNA and included unique molecular identifiers. TCRdb recomputed calls from the PCR reads with MiXCR, one row per CDR3 protein. The data hold a few hundred thousand distinct CDR3 sequences, with around 40% observed a single time. Germline V gives CDR1 SGDLS, CDR2 YYNGEE. Between the trimmed V and J ends, which lost 3 bases and 7 bases, there was a span of 14 bases. The CDR3 spans 14 residues. General study results and limits: Patients carried roughly five TRBV segments more frequently than controls did, and TRBV5-6, TRBV5-1 and TRBV20-1 were among them.

The sequence was obtained from a girl between 10 and 17 years old with multiple sclerosis. The J gene is TRBJ2-1, the V gene TRBV9; the D call may be TRBD1 or TRBD2 (7 bases each). Sequencing was done on a sample of blood. The CDR3 sequence: CASSATGEGNEQFF. The DNA of the CDR3 is TGTGCCAGCAGCGCCACAGGGGAGGGTAATGAGCAGTTCTTC.